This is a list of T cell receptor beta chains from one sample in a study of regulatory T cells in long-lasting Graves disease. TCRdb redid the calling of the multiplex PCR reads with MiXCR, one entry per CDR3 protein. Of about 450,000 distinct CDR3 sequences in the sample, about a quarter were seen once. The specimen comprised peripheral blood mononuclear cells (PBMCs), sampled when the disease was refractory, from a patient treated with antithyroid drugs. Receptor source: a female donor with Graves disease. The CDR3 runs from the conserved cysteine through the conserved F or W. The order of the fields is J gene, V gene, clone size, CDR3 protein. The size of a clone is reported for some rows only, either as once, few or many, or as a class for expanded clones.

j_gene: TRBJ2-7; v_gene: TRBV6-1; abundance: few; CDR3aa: CASGQGLGSEQYF
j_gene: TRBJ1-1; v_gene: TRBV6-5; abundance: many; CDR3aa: CASSWKQGMNTEAFF
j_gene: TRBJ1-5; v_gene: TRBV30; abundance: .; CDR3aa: CAWSGQAHQPQHF
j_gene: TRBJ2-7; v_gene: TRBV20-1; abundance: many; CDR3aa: CSASSSGHYEQYF
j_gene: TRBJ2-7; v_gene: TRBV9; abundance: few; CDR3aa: CASSPGGRADEQYF
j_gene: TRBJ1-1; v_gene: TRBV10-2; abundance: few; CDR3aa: CASSEPVDFPEAFF
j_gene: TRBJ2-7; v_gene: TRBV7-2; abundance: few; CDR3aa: CASSLYRGEGYEQYF
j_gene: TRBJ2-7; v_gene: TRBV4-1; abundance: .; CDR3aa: CASSQVLELAASYEQYF
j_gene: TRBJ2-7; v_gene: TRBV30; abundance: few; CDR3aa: CAWSPDLISREQYF
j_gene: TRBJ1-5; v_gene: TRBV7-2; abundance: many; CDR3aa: CASSLQGDNQPQHF
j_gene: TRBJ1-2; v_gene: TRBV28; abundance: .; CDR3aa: CASRYSGSGYTF
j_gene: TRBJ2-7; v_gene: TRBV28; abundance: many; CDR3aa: CASSFEPEGTGSYEQYF
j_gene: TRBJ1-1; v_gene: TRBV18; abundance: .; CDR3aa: CASSPDIGNTEAFF
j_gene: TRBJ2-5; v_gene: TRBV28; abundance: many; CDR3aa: CASSLPGGGKETQYF
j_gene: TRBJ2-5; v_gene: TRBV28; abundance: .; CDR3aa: CASSHRAGPKTQYF
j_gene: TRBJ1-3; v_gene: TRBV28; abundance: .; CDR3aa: CASSTQGTGNTIYF
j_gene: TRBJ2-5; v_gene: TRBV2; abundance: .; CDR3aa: CASTRDYQETQYF
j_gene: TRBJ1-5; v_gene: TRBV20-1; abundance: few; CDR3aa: CSARVQYSNQPQHF
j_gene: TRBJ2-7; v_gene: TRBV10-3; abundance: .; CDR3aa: CAISREHNPYEQYF
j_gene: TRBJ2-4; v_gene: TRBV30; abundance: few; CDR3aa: CAWSVQAEFKNIQYF
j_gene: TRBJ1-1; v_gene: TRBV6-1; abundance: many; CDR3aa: CASRFDRGTEAFF
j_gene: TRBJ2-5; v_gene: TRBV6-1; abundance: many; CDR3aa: CASTHPGGGETQYF
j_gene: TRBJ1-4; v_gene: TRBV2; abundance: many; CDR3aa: CASSVTVDNEKLFF
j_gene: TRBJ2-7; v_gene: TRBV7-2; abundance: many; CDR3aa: CASSLASGGTYEQYF
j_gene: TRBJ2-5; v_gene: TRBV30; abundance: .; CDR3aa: CAWSGETQYF
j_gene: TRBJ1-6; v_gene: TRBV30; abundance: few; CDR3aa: CAWSVTGAGSPLHF
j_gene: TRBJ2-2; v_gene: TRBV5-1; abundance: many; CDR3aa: CASSQRPAGATGELFF
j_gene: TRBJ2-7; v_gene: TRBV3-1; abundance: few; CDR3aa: CASSQEKAPYEQYF
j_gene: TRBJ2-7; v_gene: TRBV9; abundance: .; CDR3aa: CASSPDRLTYEQYF
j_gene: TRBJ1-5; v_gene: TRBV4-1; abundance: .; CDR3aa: CASSQDDRRYQPQHF
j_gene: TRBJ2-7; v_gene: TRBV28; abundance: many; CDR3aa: CASSFRGRNEQYF
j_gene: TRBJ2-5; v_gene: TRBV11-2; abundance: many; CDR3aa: CASSPSKVGPKETQYF
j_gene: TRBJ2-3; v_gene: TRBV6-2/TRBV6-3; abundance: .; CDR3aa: CASSSPSIVAGIADTQYF
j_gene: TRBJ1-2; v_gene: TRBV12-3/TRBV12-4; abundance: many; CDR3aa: CASSLAGTDGYTF
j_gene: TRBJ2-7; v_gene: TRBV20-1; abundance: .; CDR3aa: CSAPVFGASALGSYEQYF
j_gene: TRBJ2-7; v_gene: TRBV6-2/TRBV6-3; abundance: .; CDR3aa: CASTPGGGRAVAYEQYF
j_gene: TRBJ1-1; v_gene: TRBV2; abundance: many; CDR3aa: CASTSDKNTEAFF
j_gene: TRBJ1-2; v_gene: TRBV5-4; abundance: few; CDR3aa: CASSSKDRFYGYTF
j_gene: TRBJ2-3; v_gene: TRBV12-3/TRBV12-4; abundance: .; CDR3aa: CASRGQGHTDTQYF
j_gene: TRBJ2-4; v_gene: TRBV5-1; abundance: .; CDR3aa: CASSPGTSGSPKNIQYF
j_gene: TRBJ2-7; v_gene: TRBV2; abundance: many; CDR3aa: CASSDLPRGYEQYF
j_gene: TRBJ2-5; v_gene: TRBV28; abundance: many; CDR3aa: CASRDLDGAKQETQYF
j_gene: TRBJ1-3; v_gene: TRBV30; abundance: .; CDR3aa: CAWSQATGRISNTIYF
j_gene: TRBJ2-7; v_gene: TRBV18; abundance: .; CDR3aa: CASSSGTNYEQYF
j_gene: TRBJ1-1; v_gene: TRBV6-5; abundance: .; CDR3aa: CASSYLGTGLDTEAFF
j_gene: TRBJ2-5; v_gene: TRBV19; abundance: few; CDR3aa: CASSPRRGRETQYF
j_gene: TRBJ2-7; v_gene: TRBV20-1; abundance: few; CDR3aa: CSATIAGRTYEQYF
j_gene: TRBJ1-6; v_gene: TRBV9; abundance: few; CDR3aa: CASSVGDRNSPLHF
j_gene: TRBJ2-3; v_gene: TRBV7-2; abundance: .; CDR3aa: CASSLDLAGPSDTQYF
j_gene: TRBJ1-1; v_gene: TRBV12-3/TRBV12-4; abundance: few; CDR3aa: CASRDRGWIKAFF